This entry features one T cell receptor (beta chain) sequence. Its target is not known. Germline-derived CDR1 and CDR2 are SNHLY and FYNNEI. Trimming shortened V by 10 bases and J by 0 bases, and 3 bases separated the two germline ends. This CDR3 is built from 10 residues. The sample comes from a study of cytomegalovirus exposure and HLA in healthy donors. Vbeta (60) and Jbeta (13) primers were used in the PCR. Some clones are missing from TCRdb's copy, which holds only in-frame ones; the method was immunoSEQ multiplex PCR. The sample consists of tens of thousands of clones, approximately 79% of them appearing once. Study conclusions and caveats: Follow-up analysis seemed to connect common viral pathogens with several of the most significant clusters identified.

The chain recombines TRBV2 with TRBJ1-1; D uncertain. The sample comprised PBMCs. This receptor was identified in a woman between 40 and 55 years old in good health and CMV-seronegative. CDR3 amino acids: CANLNTEAFF. The CDR3 DNA reads as TGTGCCAACTTGAACACTGAAGCTTTCTTT.